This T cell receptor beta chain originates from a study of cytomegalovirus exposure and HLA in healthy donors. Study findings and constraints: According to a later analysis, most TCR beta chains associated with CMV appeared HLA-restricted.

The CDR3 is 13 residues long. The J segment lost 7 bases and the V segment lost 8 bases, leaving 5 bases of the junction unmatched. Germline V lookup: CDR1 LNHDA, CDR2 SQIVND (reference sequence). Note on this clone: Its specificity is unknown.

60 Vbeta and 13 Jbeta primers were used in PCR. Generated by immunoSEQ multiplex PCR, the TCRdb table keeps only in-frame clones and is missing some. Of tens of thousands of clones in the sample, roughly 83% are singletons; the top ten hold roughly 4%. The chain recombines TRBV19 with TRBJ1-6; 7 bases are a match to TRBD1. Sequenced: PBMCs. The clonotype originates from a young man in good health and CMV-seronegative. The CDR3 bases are TGTGCCAGTGGCGACAGGGCCAATTCACCCCTCCACTTT. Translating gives CASGDRANSPLHF.